These 29 T cell receptor beta chains were all obtained from the same sample, sequenced in a study of blood T cell repertoires in COVID-19. TCRdb keeps only in-frame clones here, not all; method: immunoSEQ multiplex PCR. The table includes roughly 130,000 clones, roughly four fifths detected once. The sequencing sample was made of peripheral blood. The receptors here all came from a woman in her sixties or seventies with acute or convalescent COVID-19.

The chain joins TRBV30 to TRBJ1-6; D unresolved. The V end lost 0 bases, the J end lost 7 bases, and 10 bases lay between the germline ends. The CDR3 runs to 14 residues. Looked up from germline, CDR1 is GTSNPN and CDR2 is SVGIG (reference sequence). CDR3 amino acids: CAWSVPGPNSPLHF. CDR3 DNA sequence: TGTGCCTGGAGTGTACCTGGGCCCAATTCACCCCTCCACTTT.

This clone was recorded a few times. The chain carries TRBV5-6 and TRBJ2-6, with D unclear. Germline assignment: CDR1 SGHDT and CDR2 YYEEEE. Trimming removed 0 bases at V and 0 bases at J, with 7 bases between. The CDR3 has 16 residues. CDR3 loop: CASSLGSYSGANVLTF. The DNA of the CDR3 is TGTGCCAGCAGCTTGGGCAGTTACTCTGGGGCCAACGTCCTGACTTTC.

The chain couples TRBV18 to TRBJ1-1; D ambiguous. Between the trimmed V and J ends, which lost 5 bases and 1 base, there was a span of 8 bases. The germline V gene encodes CDR1 KGHSH and CDR2 LQKENI. The CDR3 consists of 13 residues. The CDR3 DNA reads TGTGCCAGCTCAGCCACAGCGAACACTGAAGCTTTCTTT. It translates to CASSATANTEAFF.

V is TRBV10-1 and J is TRBJ1-2, with TRBD1 matching 9 bases. The CDR3 totals 16 residues. Unmatched junction bases numbered 13, after V lost 7 bases and J lost 4 bases. The germline CDR1 and CDR2 sequences are WNHNN and SYGVQD (reference sequence). The CDR3 region is CASNRDRERETYGYTF. For the CDR3, the DNA is TGCGCCAGCAATAGGGACAGGGAGAGGGAGACCTATGGCTACACCTTC.

Here the CDR3 reads CASTRDTRGYTF. The DNA of the CDR3 is TGTGCCAGCACCCGGGACACGCGTGGCTACACCTTC. The J gene is TRBJ1-2, the V gene TRBV12-3 or TRBV12-4; a weak D match, TRBD1 (6 bases). The V end lost 7 bases, the J end lost 7 bases, and 13 bases lay between the germline ends. The CDR3 contains 12 residues.

The chain recombines TRBV6-5 with TRBJ1-5; 7 bases match TRBD1. This CDR3 is 14 amino acids long. The ends lost 7 bases at V and 7 bases at J; junction bases unmatched: 10. The germline V gene has CDR1 MNHEY and CDR2 SVGAGI. The CDR3 DNA reads TGTGCCAGCACTCTACGGGAAGGGGGCCAGCCCCAGCATTTT. The encoded protein is CASTLREGGQPQHF.

CDR3 sequence (DNA): TGTGCCACCAGTGATTCCAGGGGTGGCTACACCTTC. Amino acid sequence: CATSDSRGGYTF. The V and J genes are TRBV24-1 and TRBJ1-2, with a possible D match to TRBD1 (6 bases). Trimming removed 2 bases at V and 7 bases at J, with 7 bases between. This CDR3 region has 12 residues. CDR1 and CDR2 from the germline V gene are KGHDR and SFDVKD.

The gene calls are TRBV2 and TRBJ2-7, with D possibly being TRBD2 (6 bases). Trimming removed 7 bases from V and 3 bases from J, with 22 bases in between. CDR1 is SNHLY and CDR2 is FYNNEI in the germline V gene. CDR3 length equals 16 residues. DNA for the CDR3: TGTGCCAGCAAGAGTGGCGGTTGGGGGGAATTCTACGAGCAGTACTTC. This translates into CASKSGGWGEFYEQYF.

This chain connects TRBV6-1 to TRBJ2-7; 10 bases agree with TRBD2. Germline CDR1 and CDR2: MNHNS and SASEGT. This CDR3 contains 14 residues. With V trimmed by 2 bases and J by 7 bases, 5 bases remained unmatched. The CDR3 loop is CASSELAGAGEQYF. The CDR3 nucleotides read TGTGCCAGCAGTGAACTAGCGGGGGCGGGAGAGCAGTACTTC.

The J gene is TRBJ2-3, the V gene TRBV9, with TRBD2 matching over 8 bases. The trim removed 2 bases at V and 2 bases at J, leaving 4 bases unmatched. CDR1 SGDLS and CDR2 YYNGEE come from the germline V gene. The CDR3 has 15 residues. The CDR3 coding sequence is TGTGCCAGCAGCGTCCGGGGGGGCCCCACAGATACGCAGTATTTT. Translating it yields CASSVRGGPTDTQYF. The full variable domain, in which reference TRBV9 and TRBJ2-3 provide the parts outside the CDR3, is DSGVTQTPKHLITATGQRVTLRCSPRSGDLSVYWYQQSLDQGLQFLIQYYNGEERAKGNILERFSAQQFPDLHSELNLSSLELGDSALYFCASSVRGGPTDTQYFGPGTRLTVL.

The chain has TRBV7-9 and TRBJ1-5, with D possibly being TRBD1 (6 bases). This CDR3 has 14 residues. Germline CDR1 is SEHNR and CDR2 is FQNEAQ (reference sequence). V lost 5 bases to trimming and J lost 1 base, with 9 bases between them. For the CDR3, the DNA is TGTGCCAGCAGCCCAGGGGTAAGCAATCAGCCCCAGCATTTT. Translation: CASSPGVSNQPQHF.

V and J are TRBV19 and TRBJ1-5, with 7 positions matching TRBD1. V gave up 5 bases and J gave up 6 bases; unmatched junction bases: 13. The CDR3 covers 16 residues. From germline, CDR1 is LNHDA and CDR2 SQIVND (reference sequence). CDR3 amino acids: CASSAKVGGEGQPQHF. In nucleotides, the CDR3 is TGTGCCAGTAGTGCTAAGGTAGGGGGCGAAGGTCAGCCCCAGCATTTT.

The J gene is TRBJ1-3, the V gene TRBV28; TRBD1 matches 9 bases. V shed 6 bases, J shed 5 bases, and the junction held 17 bases outside the gene matches. There are 18 residues in the CDR3. Germline values: CDR1 MDHEN, CDR2 SYDVKM. The chain's CDR3 is CASSKYRGPNAARNTIYF. As DNA, the CDR3 is TGTGCCAGCAGCAAATACAGGGGGCCCAACGCCGCAAGAAACACCATATATTTT.

The genes are TRBV19 and TRBJ1-1; a weak D match, TRBD1 (5 bases). From germline, CDR1 is LNHDA and CDR2 SQIVND (reference sequence). The CDR3 has 12 amino acids. The CDR3 DNA reads TGTGTCACCTCAGGGAAGAGCACTGAAGCTTTCTTT. Its protein is CVTSGKSTEAFF.

The rearrangement uses TRBV4-2 and TRBJ1-2, with D unclear. CDR3 size: 15 residues. The germline gives CDR1 LGHNA, CDR2 YNFKEQ. Trimming removed 0 bases from V and 3 bases from J, with 11 bases in between. CDR3 DNA sequence: TGTGCCAGCAGCCAAGATCTTTACTCCGACTATGGCTACACCTTC. The encoded protein is CASSQDLYSDYGYTF.

The rearrangement uses TRBV9 and TRBJ2-1; 9 nucleotides match TRBD1. The CDR3 is made up of 15 amino acids. The V and J ends lost 4 bases and 9 bases, in that order; junction bases with no gene match: 11. From germline, CDR1 is SGDLS and CDR2 YYNGEE. For the CDR3, the DNA is TGTGCCAGCAGCACCGAACCGGGACAGGGAGGTGAGCAGTTCTTC. It translates to CASSTEPGQGGEQFF. Looking up the rest from reference TRBV9 and TRBJ2-1 gives the full variable domain: DSGVTQTPKHLITATGQRVTLRCSPRSGDLSVYWYQQSLDQGLQFLIQYYNGEERAKGNILERFSAQQFPDLHSELNLSSLELGDSALYFCASSTEPGQGGEQFFGPGTRLTVL.

This rearrangement joins TRBV27 to TRBJ1-2, with unresolved D. The CDR3 is 13 residues long. Germline assignment: CDR1 MNHEY and CDR2 SMNVEV (reference sequence). V was pared by 6 bases and J by 4 bases, with 12 bases between. This chain's CDR3 is CASSLVPSYGYTF. DNA of the CDR3: TGTGCCAGCAGCCTCGTCCCCAGCTATGGCTACACCTTC.

The rearrangement joins TRBV24-1 to TRBJ1-5; D may be TRBD1 (6 bases). Trimming took 4 bases from V and 4 from J, leaving 13 bases between them. There are 15 residues in the CDR3. CDR1 is KGHDR, CDR2 SFDVKD, per germline. The CDR3 nucleotides are TGTGCCACCAGTGAGCGCGGACAGCCAAATCAGCCCCAGCATTTT. Protein product: CATSERGQPNQPQHF.

The gene calls are TRBV6-5 and TRBJ1-1; TRBD1 agrees at 7 bases. Germline V gives CDR1 MNHEY, CDR2 SVGAGI. The CDR3 contains 15 residues. V dropped 6 bases and J dropped 1; count of bases not matched to a gene: 8. The CDR3 DNA is TGTGCCAGCAGCACCGAGGGGGCCCGGAACACTGAAGCTTTCTTT. It codes for CASSTEGARNTEAFF.

This sequence joins TRBV7-9 and TRBJ2-3; 13 bases map to TRBD2. CDR3 length equals 15 residues. The V and J ends lost 8 bases and 0 bases, in that order; junction bases with no gene match: 2. In germline, CDR1 is SEHNR, CDR2 FQNEAQ (reference sequence). CDR3 coding DNA: TGTGCCAGCCGACTAGCGGGGGGCAGCACAGATACGCAGTATTTT. Its translation is CASRLAGGSTDTQYF.

The J gene is TRBJ2-5, the V gene TRBV5-1, with D possibly being TRBD1 (6 bases). This CDR3 is 13 amino acids long. Between the trimmed V and J ends, which lost 7 bases and 1 base, there was a span of 11 bases. The germline CDR1 and CDR2 sequences are SGHRS and YFSETQ. The DNA of the CDR3 is TGCGCCAGCGCTACACAGGGCCAAGAGACCCAGTACTTC. This encodes CASATQGQETQYF.

The rearrangement joins TRBV4-2 to TRBJ1-2; 7 bases line up with TRBD1. This CDR3 has 15 amino acids. Germline V CDR1 and CDR2: LGHNA, YNFKEQ. Trimming removed 0 bases from V and 4 bases from J; junction bases left unmatched: 5. CDR3 nucleotide sequence: TGTGCCAGCAGCCAAGATAGGTCAGGGGGCTATGGCTACACCTTC. This translates into CASSQDRSGGYGYTF.

CDR3 nucleotide sequence: TGCAGCGTTGAAGATTCGGGACTAGAGCAGTATTTT. This encodes CSVEDSGLEQYF. The chain employs TRBV29-1 and TRBJ2-3; 8 bases align to TRBD2. Germline V lookup: CDR1 SQVTM, CDR2 ANQGSEA. The J segment lost 11 bases and the V segment lost 0 bases, leaving 4 bases of the junction unmatched. The CDR3 extends over 12 amino acids.

This rearrangement joins TRBV6-5 to TRBJ1-3; D call uncertain. The CDR3 consists of 14 residues. The ends were cut back, 4 bases at V and 7 bases at J, with 14 bases in the middle. Germline V CDR1 and CDR2: MNHEY, SVGAGI. CDR3 region: CASSLSGRWNTIYF. In nucleotides, the CDR3 is TGTGCCAGCAGTTTAAGCGGCCGGTGGAACACCATATATTTT.

The rearrangement links TRBV6-5 to TRBJ1-2, with 7 bases matching TRBD1. The CDR3 loop spans 14 amino acids. Trimming removed 5 bases from V and 3 bases from J; junction bases left unmatched: 6. Per the germline V gene, CDR1 is MNHEY and CDR2 is SVGAGI. This CDR3 is CASSQDRRYYGYTF. CDR3 in DNA: TGTGCCAGCAGTCAGGACAGGAGATACTATGGCTACACCTTC.

This chain joins TRBV5-1 and TRBJ2-3; 10 bases are shared with TRBD1. The CDR3 runs 15 residues. Germline V gene data show CDR1 as SGHRS and CDR2 as YFSETQ. V was clipped by 0 bases and J by 3 bases; unmatched bases: 1. The CDR3 nucleotides read TGCGCCAGCAGCTTGGGACAGGGGGCGACAGATACGCAGTATTTT. It specifies CASSLGQGATDTQYF. Combining the CDR3 with reference TRBV5-1 and TRBJ2-3 gives the whole variable domain KAGVTQTPRYLIKTRGQQVTLSCSPISGHRSVSWYQQTPGQGLQFLFEYFSETQRNKGNFPGRFSGRQFSNSRSEMNVSTLELGDSALYLCASSLGQGATDTQYFGPGTRLTVL.

The J gene is TRBJ1-5, the V gene TRBV7-8, with 9 bases aligning to TRBD1. V shed 1 base, J shed 3 bases, and the junction held 10 bases outside the gene matches. CDR1 and CDR2 from the germline V gene are SGHVS and FQNEAQ. The CDR3 contains 18 residues. Written as DNA, the CDR3 is TGTGCCAGCAGCTTAGGGCCGGGACAGGGTAGGATCAATCAGCCCCAGCATTTT. Residues: CASSLGPGQGRINQPQHF.

The J gene is TRBJ2-2, the V gene TRBV9; D possibly corresponds to TRBD2 (5 bases). The CDR3 is 12 residues long. CDR1 is SGDLS and CDR2 is YYNGEE in the germline V gene. V was shortened by 1 base and J by 7 bases, with 5 bases between the two germline ends. CDR3 nucleotide sequence: TGTGCCAGCAGCGTACGGGACGGGGAGCTGTTTTTT. Amino acids: CASSVRDGELFF.

The chain has TRBV18 and TRBJ1-4, with unresolved D. The CDR3 has 15 amino acids. Germline values: CDR1 KGHSH, CDR2 LQKENI. Trimming shortened V by 1 base and J by 5 bases, and 11 bases separated the two germline ends. CDR3 region: CASSPQEALNEKLFF. CDR3 nucleotide sequence: TGTGCCAGCTCACCACAAGAGGCTTTAAATGAAAAACTGTTTTTT.